Below, 21 T cell receptor beta chains from the same sample are listed, as sequenced in a study of T cells in Graves' hyperthyroidism and ophthalmopathy. The source material, RNA transcripts, was used to amplify TCR beta CDR3 regions. Researchers ran a first-round RT-PCR on the TCR CDR3 using the HTBI primer set. TCRdb passed the multiplex PCR reads through MiXCR, listing each CDR3 protein once. This table has about 620,000 distinct CDR3 sequences, roughly 15% appearing once. The specimen was blood. All receptors come from a woman younger than 45 with Graves' hyperthyroidism.

The chain links TRBV25-1 to TRBJ1-2, with 9 bases matching TRBD1. This CDR3 region has 13 residues. Trimming at V came to 7 bases and at J to 4 bases, leaving 4 bases not matched to a gene. From germline, CDR1 is MGHDK and CDR2 SYGVNS. The CDR3: CASTGTGTYGYTF. The CDR3 region has the DNA TGTGCCAGCACCGGGACAGGGACCTATGGCTACACCTTC.

This clonotype appeared a few times. The CDR3 protein is CASTGDRGNTRRTYNEQFF. CDR3 coding DNA: TGTGCCAGCACCGGGGACAGGGGGAACACCCGTCGAACTTACAATGAGCAGTTCTTC. The chain employs TRBV12-3 or TRBV12-4 and TRBJ2-1; TRBD1 matches 11 bases. CDR3 size: 19 residues. V lost 7 bases and J lost 4; bases outside the gene matches: 18.

The chain employs TRBV4-3 and TRBJ2-5, with TRBD1 identical over 9 bases. J lost 2 bases, V lost 4 bases, and 8 bases had no gene match. The length of the CDR3 is 16 residues. Looked up from germline, CDR1 is LGHNA and CDR2 is YSLEER. CDR3 sequence reads: CASSPMGQGDQETQYF. CDR3 sequence (DNA): TGCGCCAGCAGCCCAATGGGACAGGGCGATCAAGAGACCCAGTACTTC.

This clonotype was counted many times. The chain employs TRBV12-3 or TRBV12-4 and TRBJ2-1; D gene unclear. CDR3 size: 15 residues. The V end was cut by 3 bases, the J end by 7 bases, with 16 bases between. This CDR3 is CASSLVNPPKNEQFF. CDR3 bases: TGTGCCAGCAGTTTGGTTAACCCGCCAAAGAATGAGCAGTTCTTC.

This chain joins TRBV2 and TRBJ2-3, with D possibly called TRBD1 or TRBD2 (5 bases each). Trimming stripped 1 base from V and 4 bases from J, with 12 bases between. Germline V gene sequence: CDR1 SNHLY, CDR2 FYNNEI. The CDR3 has 15 residues. Written as DNA, the CDR3 is TGTGCCAGCAGTGAAGGAGCGCTGGGGGCAGATACGCAGTATTTT. This gives the protein CASSEGALGADTQYF.

The gene calls are TRBV6-1 and TRBJ2-3; possibly TRBD2 for D (6 bases). The V and J ends lost 6 bases and 3 bases respectively, with 16 bases between them. Looked up from germline, CDR1 is MNHNS and CDR2 is SASEGT. The CDR3 runs 15 residues. In DNA, the CDR3 is TGTGCCAGCAGCTCGATCGGGGGTGGTACAGATACGCAGTATTTT. The encoded protein is CASSSIGGGTDTQYF.

This clonotype occurred many times. The V gene is TRBV7-2, the J gene TRBJ2-7; 7 positions match TRBD2. Germline loops: CDR1 SGHTA, CDR2 FQGNSA. CDR3 length: 15 residues. Trimming at V came to 0 bases and at J to 3 bases, leaving 5 bases not matched to a gene. The CDR3 nucleotides read TGTGCCAGCAGCTTAGCGGGAGGGCCTAACTACGAGCAGTACTTC. Amino acid sequence: CASSLAGGPNYEQYF.

The rearrangement joins TRBV3-1 to TRBJ1-3; 10 nucleotides agree with TRBD1. CDR1 is LGHDT and CDR2 is YNNKEL in the germline V gene (reference sequence). This CDR3 region has 21 residues. V lost 0 bases to trimming and J lost 8 bases; unmatched junction nucleotides: 22. CDR3 residues: CASSQEDRGTGANLSEYTIYF. The CDR3 bases are TGTGCCAGCAGCCAAGAGGACCGTGGGACAGGGGCAAACCTGAGTGAATACACCATATATTTT.

This clonotype showed up just a few times. V usage is TRBV3-1 and J usage is TRBJ2-3, with a weak D call TRBD1 (5 bases). Germline V gives CDR1 LGHDT, CDR2 YNNKEL (reference sequence). V shed 0 bases and J shed 5 bases, with 9 bases lying between them. The CDR3 has 14 amino acids. CDR3 sequence reads: CASSQEQAVDTQYF. CDR3 DNA sequence: TGTGCCAGCAGCCAAGAACAGGCCGTAGATACGCAGTATTTT.

This clonotype was seen ten or more times. V is TRBV6-2 or TRBV6-3 and J is TRBJ2-1, with 8 bases fitting TRBD2. J lost 8 bases, V lost 2 bases, and 11 bases had no gene match. The CDR3 sequence is 16 residues long. CDR1 is MNHEY and CDR2 is SVGEGT in the germline V gene. This CDR3 reads CASSYQSSGFGYEQFF. The CDR3 DNA reads TGTGCCAGCAGTTACCAGTCTAGCGGGTTTGGGTATGAGCAGTTCTTC.

The V gene is TRBV7-9, the J gene TRBJ1-2, with 10 bases identical to TRBD1. With 5 bases clipped from V and 0 bases from J, the junction kept 12 bases outside the gene matches. The CDR3 covers 18 residues. In germline, CDR1 is SEHNR, CDR2 FQNEAQ (reference sequence). The CDR3 region has the DNA TGTGCCAGCAGCAAATCCTCCTGGACAGGGGGTGCTAACTATGGCTACACCTTC. Translation gives CASSKSSWTGGANYGYTF.

This clonotype was observed many times. This chain connects TRBV30 to TRBJ1-5; D uncertain. The CDR3 totals 14 residues. Germline V gene sequence: CDR1 GTSNPN, CDR2 SVGIG (reference sequence). V lost 1 base and J 2 bases, leaving 9 bases between the germline ends. CDR3 amino acids: CAWSGQTGNQPQHF. CDR3 nucleotides: TGTGCCTGGAGTGGTCAGACGGGCAATCAGCCCCAGCATTTT.

This clonotype was observed at least ten times. The rearrangement uses TRBV5-1 and TRBJ1-1; no clear D gene. This CDR3 is built from 15 residues. V lost 4 bases, J lost 0 bases, and 13 bases lay in between. CDR1 and CDR2 from the germline V gene are SGHRS and YFSETQ. CDR3 residues: CASSLNTRVNTEAFF. In DNA form, the CDR3 reads TGCGCCAGCAGCCTGAACACGAGGGTGAACACTGAAGCTTTCTTT.

In its sample, this clonotype was seen many times. The rearrangement joins TRBV18 to TRBJ1-1, with D unclear. There are 15 residues in the CDR3. Looked up from germline, CDR1 is KGHSH and CDR2 is LQKENI. The ends were cut back, 2 bases at V and 2 bases at J, with 12 bases in the middle. The CDR3: CASSPGLGGNTEAFF. The CDR3 coding sequence is TGTGCCAGCTCACCAGGTCTAGGCGGTAACACTGAAGCTTTCTTT.

The chain uses TRBV11-2 and TRBJ2-5, with D maybe TRBD1 (5 bases). The germline gives CDR1 SGHAT, CDR2 FQNNGV. The length of the CDR3 is 15 residues. V was pared by 4 bases and J by 0 bases, with 12 bases between. As DNA, the CDR3 is TGTGCCAGCAGCTCCTCGTCAGGGAACCAAGAGACCCAGTACTTC. Its protein product is CASSSSSGNQETQYF.

For the CDR3, the DNA is TGTGCCAGCAGCCCCTTCGGGGGTCAGAGTGTGTACGAGCAGTACTTC. Its protein product is CASSPFGGQSVYEQYF. V gene TRBV11-3 combines with J gene TRBJ2-7; weak D call: TRBD2 (6 bases). CDR1 is SGHNT, CDR2 YENEEA, per germline. The CDR3 covers 16 residues. V lost 5 bases and J 4 bases, leaving 21 bases between the germline ends.

Ten or more counts support this clonotype. The chain has TRBV24-1 and TRBJ2-2, with 13 bases matching TRBD2. V lost 3 bases and J lost 5; bases outside the gene matches: 2. CDR1 and CDR2 from the germline V gene are KGHDR and SFDVKD. The CDR3 extends over 16 amino acids. The CDR3 DNA reads TGTGCCACCAGTGATACTAGCGGGAGGGGGACCGGGGAGCTGTTTTTT. It codes for CATSDTSGRGTGELFF.

The chain employs TRBV18 and TRBJ1-1; D ambiguous. Trimming stripped 3 bases from V and 0 bases from J, with 8 bases between. The CDR3 sequence is 14 residues long. Germline V CDR1 and CDR2: KGHSH, LQKENI. The CDR3 protein is CASSPDNLNTEAFF. Here the CDR3 DNA reads TGTGCCAGCTCACCCGACAACCTGAACACTGAAGCTTTCTTT.

The chain has TRBV27 and TRBJ2-1; D call uncertain. The V end lost 3 bases, the J end lost 0 bases, and 9 bases lay between the germline ends. Per the germline V gene, CDR1 is MNHEY and CDR2 is SMNVEV (reference sequence). The CDR3 runs 15 residues. The CDR3 nucleotides are TGTGCCAGCAGTTTTATTCCGAGCTCCTACAATGAGCAGTTCTTC. It encodes CASSFIPSSYNEQFF.

In its sample, this clonotype was seen a few times. The DNA for the CDR3 is TGTGCCAGCAGTCCGCCTAGCGGGGCCGGGGCGTTCTTC. Its translation is CASSPPSGAGAFF. The V and J genes are TRBV6-1 and TRBJ2-1; 9 positions match TRBD2. The CDR3 has 13 residues. With 5 bases clipped from V and 15 bases from J, the junction kept 11 bases outside the gene matches. The germline CDR1 and CDR2 sequences are MNHNS and SASEGT.

This clonotype was counted ten times or more. This chain uses TRBV5-1 with TRBJ2-7; 7 nucleotides agree with TRBD2. The CDR3 loop spans 15 amino acids. V lost 0 bases to trimming and J lost 4 bases; unmatched junction nucleotides: 7. CDR1 is SGHRS, CDR2 YFSETQ, per germline. The CDR3 region is CASSLAGGITYEQYF. The CDR3 DNA reads TGCGCCAGCAGCTTGGCGGGAGGTATTACGTACGAGCAGTACTTC. Using reference TRBV5-1 and TRBJ2-7 for the parts outside the CDR3, the full variable domain is KAGVTQTPRYLIKTRGQQVTLSCSPISGHRSVSWYQQTPGQGLQFLFEYFSETQRNKGNFPGRFSGRQFSNSRSEMNVSTLELGDSALYLCASSLAGGITYEQYFGPGTRLTVT.